Each of the 11 T cell receptor beta chains below was sequenced from the same sample in a study. The TRBV12-4/TRBJ1-2 clonotypes were amplified using barcode primers with ligated adaptors. TCRdb ran MiXCR on the multiplex PCR reads and lists one entry per CDR3 protein. The table records about 500 distinct CDR3 sequences, 10% to 14% of them present only once. The sequenced sample was naive CD4+ T cells sorted from blood. Subset denoted: naive CD4+ T cells, CD4+CD45RA+CD25-. The receptors shown here come from a female donor with breast cancer.

Within the sample, this clonotype is medium-sized. The V and J genes are TRBV12-3 or TRBV12-4 and TRBJ1-2; D remains unclear. V lost 6 bases and J lost 4, with 12 bases in between. The CDR3 extends over 13 amino acids. The CDR3: CASSPGLGYGYTF. The CDR3 coding sequence is TGTGCCAGCAGCCCCGGCTTGGGCTATGGCTACACCTTC.

The J gene is TRBJ1-2, the V gene TRBV12-3 or TRBV12-4; D unresolved. This CDR3 contains 11 residues. V lost 4 bases and J lost 6, with 6 bases in between. CDR3 in DNA: TGTGCCAGCAGTTCGAGCGATGGCTACACCTTC. This translates into CASSSSDGYTF.

This clonotype qualifies as hyperexpanded. J is TRBJ1-2 and V is TRBV12-3 or TRBV12-4, with 7 bases fitting TRBD1. The CDR3 runs 14 residues. V gave up 3 bases and J gave up 5 bases; unmatched junction bases: 6. CDR3 region: CASSLGQKTYGYTF. In DNA form, the CDR3 reads TGTGCCAGCAGTTTGGGACAGAAGACTTATGGCTACACCTTC.

In its sample, this clonotype ranks as medium-sized (0.01 to 0.1%). The V gene is TRBV12-3 or TRBV12-4, the J gene TRBJ1-2; D is uncertain. Trimming cost V 11 bases and J 2 bases, with 15 bases left between them. The CDR3 length is 13 residues. The CDR3 DNA follows: TGTGCCGGCGGGAGGGCGCCAAACTATGGCTACACCTTC. Translated: CAGGRAPNYGYTF.

Within the sample, this clonotype is large. V usage is TRBV12-3 or TRBV12-4 and J usage is TRBJ1-2, with D possibly being TRBD1 (5 bases). V dropped 8 bases and J dropped 5 bases, with 12 bases sitting between them. The CDR3 length is 12 residues. The DNA for the CDR3 is TGTGCCAGCGGCCGGAGGGGATATGGCTACACCTTC. Protein sequence: CASGRRGYGYTF.

Sample share makes this clonotype medium-sized. The chain recombines TRBV12-3 or TRBV12-4 with TRBJ1-2; D gene ambiguous. CDR3 length equals 13 residues. V lost 4 bases and J lost 3, with 9 bases in between. The chain's CDR3 is CASSYQVYYGYTF. The DNA of the CDR3 is TGTGCCAGCAGTTATCAGGTTTACTATGGCTACACCTTC.

This clonotype is classed as medium-sized. The CDR3 DNA is TGTGCCAGCAGTTTCTCTCCTAACTATGGCTACACCTTC. It codes for CASSFSPNYGYTF. The V call is TRBV12-3 or TRBV12-4, the J call TRBJ1-2; no definite D call. Trimming took 3 bases from V and 0 from J, leaving 5 bases between them. The CDR3 extends over 13 amino acids.

By proportion, this clonotype is large. The chain is built from TRBV12-3 or TRBV12-4 and TRBJ1-2, with a tentative D call TRBD1 (6 bases). V was trimmed by 4 bases and J by 0 bases, leaving 12 bases between them. This CDR3 has 15 amino acids. The CDR3 is CASSSGTTTNYGYTF. CDR3 DNA: TGTGCCAGCAGTTCCGGGACAACAACTAACTATGGCTACACCTTC.

This clonotype is labeled large. V is TRBV12-3 or TRBV12-4 and J is TRBJ1-2, with 10 bases fitting TRBD1. Trimming removed 3 bases from V and 8 bases from J; junction bases left unmatched: 3. The length of the CDR3 is 13 residues. The CDR3 nucleotides read TGTGCCAGCAGTTTGGGGACAGGGGAAGGCTACACCTTC. It translates to CASSLGTGEGYTF.

This clonotype is labeled as large (0.1 to 1%). The chain links TRBV12-3 or TRBV12-4 to TRBJ1-2; D is unresolved. V gave up 3 bases and J gave up 7 bases, with 15 bases separating them. The CDR3 runs 14 residues. CDR3 coding DNA: TGTGCCAGCAGTTTGTCAGGATTCGCTACTGGCTACACCTTC. This gives the protein CASSLSGFATGYTF.

This clonotype is medium-sized by share. For the CDR3, the DNA is TGTGCCAGCAGTCTCGCCCAAGGATCCGGAGGCTACACCTTC. The encoded protein is CASSLAQGSGGYTF. This rearrangement joins TRBV12-3 or TRBV12-4 to TRBJ1-2; D unresolved. The V and J ends lost 5 bases and 8 bases respectively, with 18 bases between them. The CDR3 totals 14 residues.